A selection of T cell receptor beta chains follows, all from one sample in a study of shared clonotypes between healthy human individuals. Produced via immunoSEQ multiplex PCR; TCRdb's table is partial and in-frame only. The repertoire holds around 640,000 clones, with 95% to 96% as singletons. The sequencing input was naive CD8+ T cells sorted from blood. Receptors originate from a woman in her twenties or thirties in good health. CDR3s include the opening cysteine and the closing phenylalanine or tryptophan. The D gene is left open where the match is weak.

cdr3_nt	cdr3_aa	v_call	d_call	j_call
TGCGCCAGCAGCCAAGAGACGAGGCGGGCCTTCAATGAGCAGTTCTTC	CASSQETRRAFNEQFF	TRBV4-1	-	TRBJ2-1
TGTGCCAGCAGTTTTGAAGGCACTTCCACTGAAGCTTTCTTT	CASSFEGTSTEAFF	TRBV28	-	TRBJ1-1
TGCAGCGTTGAAGTCCTCCAGGGGTCTGGGGCCAACGTCCTGACTTTC	CSVEVLQGSGANVLTF	TRBV29-1	-	TRBJ2-6
TGTGCCAGCAGCCCTATGAGGCGGGACCGTACGGCGCAGTATTTT	CASSPMRRDRTAQYF	TRBV9	-	TRBJ2-3
TGTGCCAGCAGTTTAGCGGTCTCCTACAATGAGCAGTTCTTC	CASSLAVSYNEQFF	TRBV28	-	TRBJ2-1
TGTGCCACTTCTGACAGCGAATGGGGCTACACCTTC	CATSDSEWGYTF	TRBV19	-	TRBJ1-2
TGTGCCAGTAGTATAAGGGCCAGGCACAATCAGCCCCAGCATTTT	CASSIRARHNQPQHF	TRBV19	-	TRBJ1-5
TGTGCCAGCAGCCAAGTTTCTCTTGCGGGGTCGAGCACTGAAGCTTTCTTT	CASSQVSLAGSSTEAFF	TRBV4-2	-	TRBJ1-1
TGTGCCAGCAGCGTCGTCGGACTGCATTCCTACAATGAGCAGTTCTTC	CASSVVGLHSYNEQFF	TRBV27	-	TRBJ2-1
TGTGCCAGCAGTACCGGGACATCCCTTTCCATCTTTTACGAGCAGTACTTC	CASSTGTSLSIFYEQYF	TRBV6-4	-	TRBJ2-7
TGTGCCAGCAGTCCTGGGCCTAGCTCTGGGGCCAACGTCCTGACTTTC	CASSPGPSSGANVLTF	TRBV27	-	TRBJ2-6
TGTGCCAGCAGTATTGCTGGAGGGACTGGCCTCCACGAGCAGTACTTC	CASSIAGGTGLHEQYF	TRBV27	-	TRBJ2-7
TGTGCCAGCAGTTTATATCCCGGGAGGAATTCACCCCTCCACTTT	CASSLYPGRNSPLHF	TRBV27	-	TRBJ1-6
TGTGCCAGCAGAACAGAGAACACTGAAGCTTTCTTT	CASRTENTEAFF	TRBV7-9	-	TRBJ1-1
TGTGCCAGCAGCTTCGGGACAGGGCGTGATACGCAGTATTTT	CASSFGTGRDTQYF	TRBV7-9	TRBD1	TRBJ2-3
TGTGCCAGCAGCTTAGCGCCGGCCTCTTGGGATGAAAAACTGTTTTTT	CASSLAPASWDEKLFF	TRBV7-2	-	TRBJ1-4